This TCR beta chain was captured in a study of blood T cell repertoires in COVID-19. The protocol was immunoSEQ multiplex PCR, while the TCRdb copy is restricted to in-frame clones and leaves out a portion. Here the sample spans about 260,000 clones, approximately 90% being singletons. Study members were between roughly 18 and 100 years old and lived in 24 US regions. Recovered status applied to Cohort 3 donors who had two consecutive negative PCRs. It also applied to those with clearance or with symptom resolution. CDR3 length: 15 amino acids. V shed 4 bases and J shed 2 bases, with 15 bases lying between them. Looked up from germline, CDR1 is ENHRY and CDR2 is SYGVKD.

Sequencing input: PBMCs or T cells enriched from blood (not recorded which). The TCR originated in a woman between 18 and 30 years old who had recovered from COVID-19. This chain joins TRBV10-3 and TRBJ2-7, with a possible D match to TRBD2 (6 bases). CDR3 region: CAISGGLGPTYEQYF. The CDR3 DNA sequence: TGTGCCATCAGTGGGGGACTCGGACCGACCTACGAGCAGTACTTC.